Listed below are T cell receptor beta chains from one sample, sequenced in a study of molecular identifiers for immune sequencing clone quantification. MiXCR was run by TCRdb on the PCR reads, yielding one entry per CDR3 protein. The sample includes 68,000 or so distinct CDR3 sequences, roughly 17% of them seen just once. What was sequenced was naive CD8+ T cells from blood, with Jurkat cell RNA spiked in. The receptor source for this set is a human donor in good health. Some libraries in this study had Jurkat cell RNA spiked in. The CDR3 runs from the conserved cysteine through the conserved F or W. A D gene is named only where the DNA matches it firmly. Some rows mark clone size as missing; the rest say once, few, many or name a class of expanded clone.

>few|TRBV27|NA|11|TRBJ2-3
TGTGCCAGCAGCGGAGGAGATACGCAGTATTTT
CASSGGDTQYF
>many|TRBV29-1|NA|15|TRBJ2-3
TGCAGCGTTGAAGATTCATGGACGGGCGAGGATACGCAGTATTTT
CSVEDSWTGEDTQYF
>medium-sized|TRBV28|NA|15|TRBJ2-3
TGTGCCAGCAGTGCCCCGGTACAGGGTTCAGATACGCAGTATTTT
CASSAPVQGSDTQYF
>many|TRBV28|TRBD1|12|TRBJ1-5
TGTGCCAGCTACAGGGGTAACCAGCCCCAGCATTTT
CASYRGNQPQHF
>many|TRBV27|NA|13|TRBJ2-7
TGTGCCAGCAGCCCGGGCAGCTCCTACGAGCAGTACTTC
CASSPGSSYEQYF
>few|TRBV28|NA|14|TRBJ1-1
TGTGCCAGCAGTTCCGCCCTATCAGTGCCTGAAGCTTTCTTT
CASSSALSVPEAFF
>few|TRBV2|TRBD1|14|TRBJ2-7
TGTGCCAGCAGTGAAACAGGGGATGCCTACGAGCAGTACTTC
CASSETGDAYEQYF
>many|TRBV5-5|NA|16|TRBJ1-5
TGTGCCAGCAGCTTGGAACAGGCCAGTAACAATCAGCCCCAGCATTTT
CASSLEQASNNQPQHF
>many|TRBV2|TRBD2|15|TRBJ2-1
TGTGCCAGCAGTTCCCTAGCGGGAGGGCCTGTTGAGCAGTTCTTC
CASSSLAGGPVEQFF
>few|TRBV2|TRBD2|15|TRBJ2-3
TGCGCCAGCATCCCGCTAGCGGGAGTCTCAGATGCGCAGTATTTT
CASIPLAGVSDAQYF
>NA|TRBV27|NA|14|TRBJ2-7
TGTGTCAGCAGTATAGCTGGCAATACGTACGAGCAGTACTTC
CVSSIAGNTYEQYF
>NA|TRBV14|NA|16|TRBJ2-7
TGTGCCAGCAGCCAAGATTTCCGGACTACTCAATACGAGCAGTACTTC
CASSQDFRTTQYEQYF
>many|TRBV6-2/TRBV6-3|NA|16|TRBJ1-1
TGTGCCAGCAGTACATACAGGGCCGAAGGGAGAACTGAAGCTTTCTTT
CASSTYRAEGRTEAFF
>few|TRBV27|NA|10|TRBJ2-7
TGTGCCGTGGGGGACTACGAGCAGTACTTC
CAVGDYEQYF
>many|TRBV29-1|NA|15|TRBJ2-2
TGCAGCGTTGAAGCCGGGACCAAGAACACCGGGGAGCTGTTTTTT
CSVEAGTKNTGELFF
>many|TRBV5-1|TRBD2|18|TRBJ2-3
TGCGCCAGCAGAGGGACTAGCGGGACCGGTTGGTATACAGATACGCAGTATTTT
CASRGTSGTGWYTDTQYF
>NA|TRBV12-3/TRBV12-4|NA|13|TRBJ2-1
TGTGCCAGTCAGCAGGTGATGTACAATGAGCAGTTCTTC
CASQQVMYNEQFF
>many|TRBV3-1|TRBD1|15|TRBJ1-2
TGTGCCAGCAGCCCTCAAATGACAGGGGGGTATGGCTACACCTTC
CASSPQMTGGYGYTF
>many|TRBV25-1|NA|16|TRBJ2-7
TGTGCCAGCAGTGAATATACAGGCTACTACTCCTACGAGCAGTACTTC
CASSEYTGYYSYEQYF
>few|TRBV7-9|TRBD2|14|TRBJ2-7
TGTGCCAGCAGCTTAGTCGGGAGGGCCTACGAGCAGTACTTC
CASSLVGRAYEQYF
>many|TRBV27|TRBD1|18|TRBJ2-6
TGTGCCAGCAGTTTATCCCGGACAGGGGGCTCTGGGGCCAACGTCCTGACTTTC
CASSLSRTGGSGANVLTF
>many|TRBV4-2|NA|16|TRBJ1-2
TGTGCCAGCAGCCCAGTGGAGGAGACCGATAACTATGGCTACACCTTC
CASSPVEETDNYGYTF
>NA|TRBV27|TRBD1|12|TRBJ1-1
TGTGCCAGCAGTCAGGGGGGCACTGGAGCTTTCTTT
CASSQGGTGAFF
>many|TRBV21-1|NA|15|TRBJ2-7
TGTGCCAGCAGCAAAGGACAGCGGGAGGGTTACGAGCAGTACTTC
CASSKGQREGYEQYF
>many|TRBV10-3|NA|17|TRBJ1-6
TGTGCCATCAGTGAGTCCGGGCTGGGAGCGCGTGTTTCACCCCTCCACTTT
CAISESGLGARVSPLHF
>many|TRBV4-1|NA|12|TRBJ2-1
TGCGCCAGCAGCCAGTTGGCTGAGGAGCAGTTCTTC
CASSQLAEEQFF
>many|TRBV6-5|TRBD2|15|TRBJ2-7
TGTGCCAGCAGTTACTCGACTAGCGGGAAAGGCGAGCAGTACTTC
CASSYSTSGKGEQYF
>many|TRBV4-3|NA|15|TRBJ2-7
TGCGCCAGCAGCCAAGATCGCGGCGAACTCTACGAGCAGTACTTC
CASSQDRGELYEQYF
>NA|TRBV19|NA|14|TRBJ2-7
TGTGCCAGTAGTATCAGTCCAGACTCCTACGAGCAGTACTTC
CASSISPDSYEQYF
>many|TRBV28|TRBD1|15|TRBJ1-5
TGTGCCACCTCCGAGACAGGGGGAAGCAATCAGCCCCAGCATTTT
CATSETGGSNQPQHF
>many|TRBV5-1|NA|18|TRBJ1-4
TGCGCCAGCAGCTTGGATCGGACAGTATATGCAACTAATGAAAAACTGTTTTTT
CASSLDRTVYATNEKLFF
>many|TRBV6-2/TRBV6-3|NA|12|TRBJ2-1
TGTGCCAGCGGGGAATTCCGTAATGAGCAGTTCTTC
CASGEFRNEQFF
>many|TRBV10-3|TRBD1|12|TRBJ1-2
TGTGCCAGTACCGGGACAGGGAATGGCTACACCTTC
CASTGTGNGYTF
>many|TRBV19|TRBD1|14|TRBJ1-3
TGTGCCAGTAGTCCCGGACAGGGGTGGAACACCATATATTTT
CASSPGQGWNTIYF
>many|TRBV7-9|NA|15|TRBJ2-3
TGTGCCAGCTCCACCCCGGCGGGGATCACAGATACGCAGTATTTT
CASSTPAGITDTQYF
>NA|TRBV19|NA|12|TRBJ1-1
TGTGCCACCGCGGACTCAACGACTGAAGCTTTCTTT
CATADSTTEAFF
>many|TRBV4-1|NA|13|TRBJ1-1
TGCGCCAGTTGCTTATCCCTCAACACTGAAGCTTTCTTT
CASCLSLNTEAFF
>NA|TRBV27|TRBD2|13|TRBJ2-7
TGTGCCAGCAGTACGGGACTAGATTTGGTAGAGTACTTC
CASSTGLDLVEYF
>NA|TRBV30|TRBD2|13|TRBJ2-7
TGTGCCTGGAGCCCCACTAGCGGGTACGAGCAGTACTTC
CAWSPTSGYEQYF
>few|TRBV11-2|TRBD2|17|TRBJ2-1
TGTGCCAGCAGCTTATCCTACGGCGGGAGATACTACAATGAGCAGTTCTTC
CASSLSYGGRYYNEQFF
>many|TRBV9|NA|15|TRBJ1-2
TGTGCCAGCAGCCCCCGACAGACCGCTAACTATGGCTACACCTTC
CASSPRQTANYGYTF